This passage covers 10 T cell receptor beta chains from one sample sequenced in a study of human T cells and chemical hapten exposure (dated by TCRdb to the early 2020s). Preparation of the library involved RACE. Instrument on record: NextSeq 500. TCRdb ran its own pipeline on the public reads, namely fastp trimming at Q25 and MiXCR clone calling, and kept in-frame beta chains. When rows share a CDR3 protein, they turn into one entry using the most common DNA and genes. This sample is represented by under 100,000 distinct CDR3 sequences; about 9.4% of them were singletons. Roughly 2.3% of the sample goes to the ten largest clones. Taken with the paper, the label for time point translates to: patch test 2, 6 weeks after DPC sensitization. This specimen's treatment or condition label, interpreted: therapeutic diphenylcyclopropenone sensitization with weekly scalp DPC. The specimen comprised whole blood, sampled in connection with sensitization to the hapten diphenylcyclopropenone (DPC). The receptors originated from a woman aged 25 to 39 with alopecia areata. Some clones in this sample may be carry-over from other donors' samples.

At least ten counts were recorded for this clonotype. This chain connects TRBV20-1 to TRBJ2-1; D is unclear. Trimming pared 3 bases from V and 8 bases from J, leaving 17 bases between. This CDR3 is built from 14 residues. Germline V gene data show CDR1 as DFQATT and CDR2 as SNEGSKA (reference sequence). The CDR3 DNA follows: TGCAGTGCTAGGAAGGTGGCAGCCTCACATGAGCAGTTCTTC. The encoded protein is CSARKVAASHEQFF.

CDR3 sequence: CSASLQEKLFF. Written as DNA, the CDR3 is TGCAGTGCTAGTCTACAGGAAAAACTGTTTTTT. J is TRBJ1-4 and V is TRBV20-1; D gene unclear. Germline CDR1 and CDR2: DFQATT and SNEGSKA (reference sequence). Trimming took 3 bases from V and 8 from J, leaving 7 bases between them. This CDR3 has 11 residues.

J is TRBJ1-5 and V is TRBV7-9; D is ambiguous. Trimming cost V 1 base and J 5 bases, with 9 bases left between them. The CDR3 spans 14 residues. In germline, CDR1 is SEHNR, CDR2 FQNEAQ (reference sequence). CDR3 nucleotides: TGTGCCAGCAGCTTAGATGGGAGGGATCAGCCCCAGCATTTT. Its protein product is CASSLDGRDQPQHF.

Only a few counts were recorded for this clonotype. The chain recombines TRBV18 with TRBJ1-1; D remains unclear. The CDR3 is 15 amino acids. Germline V gene data show CDR1 as KGHSH and CDR2 as LQKENI. V lost 4 bases, J lost 1 base, and 13 bases lay in between. In DNA, the CDR3 is TGTGCCAGCTCACGAGACTTCGAGAAGAACACTGAAGCTTTCTTT. Protein sequence: CASSRDFEKNTEAFF. Supplemented by reference TRBV18 and TRBJ1-1, the full variable domain reads NAGVMQNPRHLVRRRGQEARLRCSPMKGHSHVYWYRQLPEEGLKFMVYLQKENIIDESGMPKERFSAEFPKEGPSILRIQQVVRGDSAAYFCASSRDFEKNTEAFFGQGTRLTVV.

The rearrangement uses TRBV6-5 and TRBJ1-4; D is unclear. Looked up from germline, CDR1 is MNHEY and CDR2 is SVGAGI. The CDR3 is 14 amino acids. V lost 8 bases and J 2 bases, leaving 12 bases between the germline ends. The CDR3 DNA sequence: TGTGCCAGCTCCCCGGTACGGACTAATGAAAAACTGTTTTTT. This translates into CASSPVRTNEKLFF.

This chain connects TRBV30 to TRBJ2-1; 10 bases map to TRBD1. This CDR3 is 17 amino acids long. The V gene end was trimmed by 0 bases and the J gene end by 3 bases; junction bases not matched to a gene: 8. CDR1 and CDR2 (germline): GTSNPN, SVGIG (reference sequence). The CDR3 nucleotides read TGTGCCTGGAGTGTATCCCGGACAGGGGGAGGCTACAATGAGCAGTTCTTC. Encoded protein: CAWSVSRTGGGYNEQFF.

The J gene is TRBJ1-1, the V gene TRBV9, with 7 bases aligning to TRBD1. The V and J ends lost 0 bases and 0 bases, in that order; junction bases with no gene match: 11. Germline loops: CDR1 SGDLS, CDR2 YYNGEE. CDR3 length: 18 amino acids. In nucleotides, the CDR3 is TGTGCCAGCAGCGTAGCGGGGATGACAGGGAATCTGAACACTGAAGCTTTCTTT. Its protein product is CASSVAGMTGNLNTEAFF.

Ten or more counts support this clonotype. V is TRBV12-3 or TRBV12-4 and J is TRBJ1-1; D is ambiguous. The CDR3 has 12 residues. Trimming removed 1 base from V and 11 bases from J, with 11 bases in between. The CDR3 coding sequence is TGTGCCAGCAGTTTAGGTCAGCGTAGCGCTTTCTTT. This gives the protein CASSLGQRSAFF.

This clonotype was observed at least ten times. The V gene is TRBV4-2, the J gene TRBJ1-4, with 10 positions matching TRBD1. V lost 4 bases to trimming and J lost 8 bases; unmatched junction nucleotides: 10. Per germline, CDR1 LGHNA and CDR2 YNFKEQ. This CDR3 has 16 residues. The CDR3 reads CASSPSSGTGEEKLFF. The CDR3 DNA reads as TGTGCCAGCAGCCCGAGTTCCGGGACAGGGGAGGAAAAACTGTTTTTT.

The CDR3 nucleotides read TGTGCCAGCAGGGCTTCGAGCGGTGCCCTATACAATGAGCAGTTCTTC. Its translation: CASRASSGALYNEQFF. The chain employs TRBV2 and TRBJ2-1, with D maybe TRBD2 (5 bases). Trimming took off 6 bases at V and 4 bases at J, with 19 bases between the two ends. The CDR3 extends over 16 amino acids. Germline V lookup: CDR1 SNHLY, CDR2 FYNNEI.